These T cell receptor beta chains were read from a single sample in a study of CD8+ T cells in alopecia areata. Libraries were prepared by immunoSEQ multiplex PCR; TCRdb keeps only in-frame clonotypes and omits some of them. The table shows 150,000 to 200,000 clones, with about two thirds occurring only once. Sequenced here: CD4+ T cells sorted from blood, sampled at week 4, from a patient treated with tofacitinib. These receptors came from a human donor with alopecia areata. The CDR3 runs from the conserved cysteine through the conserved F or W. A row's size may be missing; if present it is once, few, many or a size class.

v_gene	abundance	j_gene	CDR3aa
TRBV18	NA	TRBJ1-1	CASSLLNTEAFF
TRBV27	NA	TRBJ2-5	CAITTTAGEEETQYF
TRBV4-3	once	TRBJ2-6	CASSQGMLKSGANVLTF
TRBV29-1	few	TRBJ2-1	CSASGGNEQFF
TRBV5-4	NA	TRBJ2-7	CASSLEPWSEQYF
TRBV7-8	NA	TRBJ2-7	CASSLGARLGASYEQYF
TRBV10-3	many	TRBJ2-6	CAISEPTSSSGANVLTF
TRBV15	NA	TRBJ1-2	CATSPTRANYGYTF
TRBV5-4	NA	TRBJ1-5	CASSWMVREGGNQPQHF
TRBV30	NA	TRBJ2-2	CAWSPGTLTGELFF
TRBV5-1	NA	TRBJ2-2	CASSLLQETGELFF
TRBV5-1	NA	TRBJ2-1	CASSLDQRTGYHNEQFF
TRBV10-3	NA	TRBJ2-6	CAALTVSGANVLTF
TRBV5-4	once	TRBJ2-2	CASSRQGIGELFF
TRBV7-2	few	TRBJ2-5	CASSFEIQETQYF
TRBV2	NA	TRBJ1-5	CASSERQGRNQPQHF
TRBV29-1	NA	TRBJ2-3	CSVNRGSSDTQYF
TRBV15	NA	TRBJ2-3	CATSVTDTQYF
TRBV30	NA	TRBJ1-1	CAWSMRQTGTEAFF
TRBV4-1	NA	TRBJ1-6	CASSPDRLQNSPLHF
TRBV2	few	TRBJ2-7	CASSENSYEQYF
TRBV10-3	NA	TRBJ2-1	CAISVLAKGAYNEQFF
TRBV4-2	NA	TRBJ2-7	CASSPDTYEQYF
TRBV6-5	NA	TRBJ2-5	CASSPTGGVGETQYF
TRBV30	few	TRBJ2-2	CAWQGSFAGELFF
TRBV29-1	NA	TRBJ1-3	CSIGTAGNTIYF
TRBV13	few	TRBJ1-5	CASSLGPNQPQHF
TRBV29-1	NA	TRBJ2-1	CSVVARTHNEQFF
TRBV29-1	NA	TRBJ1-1	CSAITGRDTEAFF
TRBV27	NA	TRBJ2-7	CASGGTSGALEQYF
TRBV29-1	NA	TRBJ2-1	CSVESGASYNEQFF
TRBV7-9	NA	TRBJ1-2	CASSLSRGGWAF
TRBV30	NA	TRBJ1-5	CAWATGGGNQPQHF
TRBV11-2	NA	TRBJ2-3	CASSLGRDRATDTQYF
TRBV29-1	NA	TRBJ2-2	CSGADSLNTGELFF
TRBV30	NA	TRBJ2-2	CAWRDGANTGELFF
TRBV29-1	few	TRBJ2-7	CSVSGSTNYEQYF
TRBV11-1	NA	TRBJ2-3	CASSLEGSGRTDTQYF
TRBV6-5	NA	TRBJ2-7	CAIRASYEQYF
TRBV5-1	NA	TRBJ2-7	CASSLEGSGFSEQYF
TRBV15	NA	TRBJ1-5	CATSARGGFSNQPQHF
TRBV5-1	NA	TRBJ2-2	CASSRGQDTGELFF
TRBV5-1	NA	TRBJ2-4	CASSLGILGDIQYF
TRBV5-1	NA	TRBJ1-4	CASAERGSSEKLFF
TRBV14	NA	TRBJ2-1	CASSLGTDLNEQFF
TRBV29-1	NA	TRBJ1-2	CSVEVWGASYGYTF
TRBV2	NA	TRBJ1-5	CASSEPGLTHQPQHF
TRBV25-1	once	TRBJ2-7	CASSAVDRREQYF
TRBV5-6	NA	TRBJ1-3	CASRKGQGSGNTIYF
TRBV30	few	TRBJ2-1	CAWSKGPFSYNEQFF
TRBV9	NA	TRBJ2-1	CASSVGPSGGDFF
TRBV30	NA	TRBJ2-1	CAWSVRGVEQFF
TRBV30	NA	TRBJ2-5	CAWWTGTYKPYF
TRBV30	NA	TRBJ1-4	CAWSPEGEKLFF
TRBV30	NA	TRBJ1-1	CAWSVGQNTEAFF
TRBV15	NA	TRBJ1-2	CATSSGTGGGNYGYTF
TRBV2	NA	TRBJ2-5	CASIGRGPSQETQYF
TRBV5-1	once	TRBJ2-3	CASSLASGAMDTQYF
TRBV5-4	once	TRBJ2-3	CASSSTSGTDTQYF
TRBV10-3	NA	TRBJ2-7	CAISVRGDEQYF